This T cell receptor beta chain was obtained from a study of spatial heterogeneity in lung cancer. The study, taken as a whole, reports: It was found that expanded intratumoral alpha and beta TCR counts tracked tumor mutation counts. Numbers of ubiquitous and regional expanded TCRs tracked ubiquitous and regional nonsynonymous mutation counts, respectively. The study estimated about 6.4% alpha and more than 12% beta chain coverage of tumor T cells.

TCRdb re-called the 5' RACE reads through MiXCR, storing one row per CDR3 protein. The sample comprises about 6,000 distinct CDR3 sequences, approximately 8.5% of which are singletons, and just over 25% rests with the top ten. This clonotype was seen at least ten times. Its antigen remains unknown. Time point noted: sample taken at primary tumor resection. Donors were 72 untreated early-stage non-small cell lung cancer patients. No cell sorting; template was whole RNA from tumor, lung tissue or PBMC. CDR1 and CDR2 from the germline V gene are SEHNR and FQNEAQ (reference sequence). The length of the CDR3 is 12 residues. V was pared by 6 bases and J by 5 bases, with 10 bases between.

This clonotype was sampled from a female donor with early-stage non-small cell lung cancer. The source material was lung tumor tissue, sampled at surgery. The rearrangement joins TRBV7-9 to TRBJ2-5; no definite D call. The CDR3 spells CASRPIWETQYF. CDR3 in DNA: TGTGCCAGCAGACCAATTTGGGAGACCCAGTACTTC.